This T cell receptor beta chain was identified in a study of CD8+ T cells in alopecia areata. Study at large: Treated patients swallowed 5 to 10 mg of oral tofacitinib twice daily.

Extracted RNA was reverse transcribed into cDNA, the sequencing template. The data were produced by immunoSEQ multiplex PCR, yet TCRdb's version contains in-frame clones alone and is incomplete. The sample records approximately 150,000 clones, over 45% being singletons. Lesional scalp punch biopsies and peripheral blood came from alopecia areata patients. PBMCs yielded sorted CD4+ and CD8+ T cells. In its sample, this clone was seen a few times. Germline CDR1 SGDLS, CDR2 YYNGEE. This CDR3 spans 15 amino acids. Trimming removed 3 bases from V and 2 bases from J, with 15 bases in between. V usage is TRBV9 and J usage is TRBJ2-7, with a possible D match to TRBD2 (6 bases). Specimen: CD4+ T cells sorted from blood. The receptor was isolated from a human donor with alopecia areata. CDR3 region: CASSAGTGYAYEQYF. The CDR3, as DNA: TGTGCCAGCAGCGCCGGGACTGGATATGCCTACGAGCAGTACTTC.